A selection of T cell receptor beta chains follows, all from one sample in a study of shared clonotypes between healthy human individuals. Profiling relied on immunoSEQ multiplex PCR, and the TCRdb table lists in-frame clones only, not all of them. Of approximately 2.3 million clones listed, approximately 95% are singletons. The sample taken for sequencing was naive CD4+ T cells from PBMCs. Receptors were obtained from a man aged 18 to 29 in good health. Some clones in this sample may be carry-over from other donors' samples. The CDR3 runs from the conserved cysteine through the conserved F or W. A D gene is named only where the DNA matches it firmly.

CDR3 protein: CASSRPGFLMNTEAFF
CDR3 DNA: TGTGCCAGCAGCCGTCCAGGGTTCCTCATGAACACTGAAGCTTTCTTT
V gene: TRBV28
D gene: .
J gene: TRBJ1-1
CDR3 length: 16

CDR3 protein: CASSLASYSNTVGTEAFF
CDR3 DNA: TGCGCCAGCAGCTTGGCCAGCTACTCAAACACGGTGGGGACTGAAGCTTTCTTT
V gene: TRBV5-1
D gene: .
J gene: TRBJ1-1
CDR3 length: 18

CDR3 protein: CASSPPGQHSNQPQHF
CDR3 DNA: TGTGCCAGCAGCCCTCCGGGACAGCATAGCAATCAGCCCCAGCATTTT
V gene: TRBV7-2
D gene: TRBD1
J gene: TRBJ1-5
CDR3 length: 16

CDR3 protein: CASGSSQTSLLSNEQFF
CDR3 DNA: TGTGCTAGTGGTTCCTCGCAGACTAGCCTCCTTAGTAATGAGCAGTTCTTC
V gene: TRBV12-5
D gene: TRBD2
J gene: TRBJ2-1
CDR3 length: 17

CDR3 protein: CASSLAGSGTYNEQFF
CDR3 DNA: TGCGCCAGCAGCTTGGCCGGTAGCGGGACTTACAATGAGCAGTTCTTC
V gene: TRBV5-1
D gene: TRBD2
J gene: TRBJ2-1
CDR3 length: 16

CDR3 protein: CASTTGTTNYGYTF
CDR3 DNA: TGTGCCAGCACCACCGGGACGACTAACTATGGCTACACCTTC
V gene: TRBV7-9
D gene: .
J gene: TRBJ1-2
CDR3 length: 14

CDR3 protein: CASSLIGTGVTEAFF
CDR3 DNA: TGTGCCAGCAGCTTGATCGGGACAGGGGTCACTGAAGCTTTCTTT
V gene: TRBV5-6
D gene: TRBD1
J gene: TRBJ1-1
CDR3 length: 15

CDR3 protein: CATKIRWVAFF
CDR3 DNA: TGTGCCACCAAAATCCGGTGGGTGGCTTTCTTT
V gene: TRBV6-5
D gene: .
J gene: TRBJ1-1
CDR3 length: 11

CDR3 protein: CASGWTGGVYEQYF
CDR3 DNA: TGCGCCAGCGGATGGACAGGGGGCGTCTACGAGCAGTACTTC
V gene: TRBV5-1
D gene: TRBD1
J gene: TRBJ2-7
CDR3 length: 14

CDR3 protein: CASSLLTDTQYF
CDR3 DNA: TGTGCCAGCAGTTTGCTCACAGATACGCAGTATTTT
V gene: TRBV28
D gene: .
J gene: TRBJ2-3
CDR3 length: 12

CDR3 protein: CASSADRRDEKLFF
CDR3 DNA: TGTGCCAGCAGCGCGGACAGGAGGGACGAAAAACTGTTTTTT
V gene: TRBV2
D gene: TRBD1
J gene: TRBJ1-4
CDR3 length: 14

CDR3 protein: CASSQATTKETQYF
CDR3 DNA: TGCGCCAGCAGCCAAGCCACTACAAAAGAGACCCAGTACTTC
V gene: TRBV4-1
D gene: .
J gene: TRBJ2-5
CDR3 length: 14

CDR3 protein: CASSYKADTGELFF
CDR3 DNA: TGTGCCAGTTCTTATAAGGCGGACACCGGGGAGCTGTTTTTT
V gene: TRBV6-5
D gene: .
J gene: TRBJ2-2
CDR3 length: 14

CDR3 protein: CASSLTAGLAGASEQFF
CDR3 DNA: TGTGCCAGCAGCTTAACAGCAGGCCTAGCGGGAGCTTCTGAGCAGTTCTTC
V gene: TRBV7-3
D gene: TRBD2
J gene: TRBJ2-1
CDR3 length: 17

CDR3 protein: CASTPAGTDTQYF
CDR3 DNA: TGTGCCAGCACCCCAGCAGGCACAGATACGCAGTATTTT
V gene: TRBV6-5
D gene: .
J gene: TRBJ2-3
CDR3 length: 13

CDR3 protein: CASSPRTDSYEQYF
CDR3 DNA: TGCGCCAGCAGCCCGCGGACTGATTCCTACGAGCAGTACTTC
V gene: TRBV5-1
D gene: .
J gene: TRBJ2-7
CDR3 length: 14

CDR3 protein: CASNSGNTIYF
CDR3 DNA: TGTGCCAGCAATTCTGGAAACACCATATATTTT
V gene: TRBV6-5
D gene: .
J gene: TRBJ1-3
CDR3 length: 11

CDR3 protein: CASSSLAGGLSYEQYF
CDR3 DNA: TGCGCCAGCAGCTCCTTAGCGGGAGGCCTCTCCTACGAGCAGTACTTC
V gene: TRBV5-1
D gene: TRBD2
J gene: TRBJ2-7
CDR3 length: 16

CDR3 protein: CASRPGVDGYTF
CDR3 DNA: TGTGCCAGCAGACCAGGGGTCGATGGCTACACCTTC
V gene: TRBV6-1
D gene: .
J gene: TRBJ1-2
CDR3 length: 12

CDR3 protein: CASSPGLSDTQYF
CDR3 DNA: TGTGCCAGCAGCCCCGGACTGTCAGATACGCAGTATTTT
V gene: TRBV7-3
D gene: .
J gene: TRBJ2-3
CDR3 length: 13

CDR3 protein: CASAVFRRESDTQYF
CDR3 DNA: TGTGCCAGTGCCGTATTTCGGCGGGAGTCAGATACGCAGTATTTT
V gene: TRBV19
D gene: TRBD2
J gene: TRBJ2-3
CDR3 length: 15

CDR3 protein: CASSLEPGDLGINEKLFF
CDR3 DNA: TGTGCCAGCAGCTTAGAACCAGGGGATTTGGGGATTAATGAAAAACTGTTTTTT
V gene: TRBV7-2
D gene: .
J gene: TRBJ1-4
CDR3 length: 18

CDR3 protein: CSVGRTSGRQNEQFF
CDR3 DNA: TGCAGCGTTGGGAGGACTAGCGGGAGGCAAAATGAGCAGTTCTTC
V gene: TRBV29-1
D gene: TRBD2
J gene: TRBJ2-1
CDR3 length: 15

CDR3 protein: CASSSRTSGYQETQYF
CDR3 DNA: TGTGCCAGCAGTTCTCGGACTAGCGGGTACCAAGAGACCCAGTACTTC
V gene: TRBV27
D gene: TRBD2
J gene: TRBJ2-5
CDR3 length: 16

CDR3 protein: CASSGGAGTEAFF
CDR3 DNA: TGTGCCAGCAGTGGTGGCGCGGGCACTGAAGCTTTCTTT
V gene: TRBV2
D gene: .
J gene: TRBJ1-1
CDR3 length: 13

CDR3 protein: CAWREAGASGYTF
CDR3 DNA: TGTGCCTGGAGGGAGGCGGGGGCGTCTGGCTACACCTTC
V gene: TRBV30
D gene: .
J gene: TRBJ1-2
CDR3 length: 13

CDR3 protein: CASRKGLAGGEETQYF
CDR3 DNA: TGTGCCAGCAGAAAGGGACTAGCGGGAGGGGAAGAGACCCAGTACTTC
V gene: TRBV6-6
D gene: TRBD2
J gene: TRBJ2-5
CDR3 length: 16

CDR3 protein: CASSTSRISEQYF
CDR3 DNA: TGTGCCAGCAGTACATCCCGGATTTCGGAGCAGTACTTC
V gene: TRBV25-1
D gene: .
J gene: TRBJ2-7
CDR3 length: 13

CDR3 protein: CASSVLARNTGELFF
CDR3 DNA: TGTGCCAGCAGTGTACTAGCACGGAACACCGGGGAGCTGTTTTTT
V gene: TRBV6-1
D gene: .
J gene: TRBJ2-2
CDR3 length: 15

CDR3 protein: CASTQMGGAMNTEAFF
CDR3 DNA: TGTGCCAGCACCCAAATGGGTGGGGCCATGAACACTGAAGCTTTCTTT
V gene: TRBV5-6
D gene: .
J gene: TRBJ1-1
CDR3 length: 16

CDR3 protein: CASSQGAGYGYTF
CDR3 DNA: TGTGCCAGCAGCCAGGGGGCAGGGTATGGCTACACCTTC
V gene: TRBV9
D gene: TRBD1
J gene: TRBJ1-2
CDR3 length: 13

CDR3 protein: CATSTGGVMNTEAFF
CDR3 DNA: TGTGCCACCAGCACCGGTGGTGTCATGAACACTGAAGCTTTCTTT
V gene: TRBV15
D gene: .
J gene: TRBJ1-1
CDR3 length: 15

CDR3 protein: CASSVGEGHRGNTIYF
CDR3 DNA: TGTGCCAGCAGCGTAGGTGAGGGGCACAGAGGAAACACCATATATTTT
V gene: TRBV9
D gene: .
J gene: TRBJ1-3
CDR3 length: 16

CDR3 protein: CAISVLLTTGELFF
CDR3 DNA: TGTGCCATCAGTGTTTTATTAACGACCGGGGAGCTGTTTTTT
V gene: TRBV10-3
D gene: .
J gene: TRBJ2-2
CDR3 length: 14

CDR3 protein: CASSRNRGGYNEQFF
CDR3 DNA: TGCGCCAGCAGCCGGAACAGGGGAGGGTACAATGAGCAGTTCTTC
V gene: TRBV4-3
D gene: .
J gene: TRBJ2-1
CDR3 length: 15

CDR3 protein: CASTRTGVNTEAFF
CDR3 DNA: TGTGCCAGCACCAGAACAGGGGTGAACACTGAAGCTTTCTTT
V gene: TRBV5-4
D gene: TRBD1
J gene: TRBJ1-1
CDR3 length: 14

CDR3 protein: CASSYPGASYSNQPQHF
CDR3 DNA: TGTGCCAGCAGCTATCCAGGGGCCTCTTATAGCAATCAGCCCCAGCATTTT
V gene: TRBV11-2
D gene: .
J gene: TRBJ1-5
CDR3 length: 17

CDR3 protein: CASGIGGLGGELFF
CDR3 DNA: TGTGCCAGCGGGATCGGGGGGCTTGGCGGGGAGCTGTTTTTT
V gene: TRBV6-1
D gene: .
J gene: TRBJ2-2
CDR3 length: 14

CDR3 protein: CASSQGGTGARYGYTF
CDR3 DNA: TGTGCCAGCAGCCAAGGGGGGACAGGGGCCCGCTATGGCTACACCTTC
V gene: TRBV4-2
D gene: TRBD1
J gene: TRBJ1-2
CDR3 length: 16

CDR3 protein: CASSSLAGVETQYF
CDR3 DNA: TGTGCCAGTAGTTCCCTAGCGGGAGTTGAGACCCAGTACTTC
V gene: TRBV19
D gene: TRBD2
J gene: TRBJ2-5
CDR3 length: 14

CDR3 protein: CASSEAPGRLNTEAFF
CDR3 DNA: TGTGCCAGCAGTGAAGCCCCCGGCAGGTTGAACACTGAAGCTTTCTTT
V gene: TRBV2
D gene: .
J gene: TRBJ1-1
CDR3 length: 16

CDR3 protein: CASSPPIRGVNYGYTF
CDR3 DNA: TGTGCCAGCAGTCCCCCGATTCGGGGAGTTAACTATGGCTACACCTTC
V gene: TRBV28
D gene: .
J gene: TRBJ1-2
CDR3 length: 16

CDR3 protein: CASWRWSYEQYF
CDR3 DNA: TGCGCTTCTTGGCGTTGGAGCTACGAGCAGTACTTC
V gene: TRBV5-1
D gene: .
J gene: TRBJ2-7
CDR3 length: 12